This TCR beta chain was recorded in a study of cytomegalovirus exposure and HLA in healthy donors. Study-wide findings and caveats: Analyzed later, most CMV-associated TCR beta chains appeared HLA-restricted. Accurate prediction of HLA-A and HLA-B alleles (for most subjects) was reportedly achieved from TCR beta sequences.

Of note for this clone: Its antigen is unknown.

The PCR ran on 60 Vbeta and 13 Jbeta primers. Method: immunoSEQ multiplex PCR; TCRdb's copy keeps in-frame clones and lacks some. This sample has about 140,000 clones, with approximately 80% found just once. This CDR3 spans 14 amino acids. Deletions cut 5 bases from V and 4 bases from J, with 15 bases between. Per the germline V gene, CDR1 is SGHTA and CDR2 is FQGNSA. This clonotype originated in a woman in her forties or fifties in good health and CMV-seropositive. The V call is TRBV7-2, the J call TRBJ2-7, with a possible D match to TRBD2 (6 bases). The sequenced sample consisted of PBMCs. CDR3 region: CASSPRGAAYEQYF. CDR3 coding DNA: TGTGCCAGCAGCCCCCGCGGGGCGGCGTACGAGCAGTACTTC.